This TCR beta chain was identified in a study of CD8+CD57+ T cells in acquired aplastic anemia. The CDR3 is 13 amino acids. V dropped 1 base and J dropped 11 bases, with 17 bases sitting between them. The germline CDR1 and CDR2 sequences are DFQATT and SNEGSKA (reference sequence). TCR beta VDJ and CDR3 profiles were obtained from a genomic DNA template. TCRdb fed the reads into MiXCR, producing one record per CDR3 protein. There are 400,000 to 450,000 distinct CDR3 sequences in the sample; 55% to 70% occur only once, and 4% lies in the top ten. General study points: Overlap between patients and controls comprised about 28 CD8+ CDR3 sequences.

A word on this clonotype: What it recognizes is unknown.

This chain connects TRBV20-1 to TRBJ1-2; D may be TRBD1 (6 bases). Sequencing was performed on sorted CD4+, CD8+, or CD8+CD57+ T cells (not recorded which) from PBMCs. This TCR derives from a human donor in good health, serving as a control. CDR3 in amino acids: CSARGGGARSYTF. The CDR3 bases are TGCAGTGCTAGAGGGGGGGGGGCCCGGTCGTACACCTTC.